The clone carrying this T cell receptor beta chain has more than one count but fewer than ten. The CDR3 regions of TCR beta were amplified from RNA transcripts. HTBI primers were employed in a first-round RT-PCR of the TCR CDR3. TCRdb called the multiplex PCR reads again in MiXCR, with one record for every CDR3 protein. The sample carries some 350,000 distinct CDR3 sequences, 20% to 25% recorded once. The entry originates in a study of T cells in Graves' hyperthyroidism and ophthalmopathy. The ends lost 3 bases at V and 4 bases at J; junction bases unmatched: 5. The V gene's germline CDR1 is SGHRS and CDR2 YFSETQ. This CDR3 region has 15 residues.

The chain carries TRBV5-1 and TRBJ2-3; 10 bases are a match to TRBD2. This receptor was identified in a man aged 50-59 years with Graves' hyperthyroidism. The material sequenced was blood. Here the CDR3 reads CASSSGLAIADTQYF. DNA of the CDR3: TGCGCCAGCAGCTCGGGACTAGCGATCGCAGATACGCAGTATTTT. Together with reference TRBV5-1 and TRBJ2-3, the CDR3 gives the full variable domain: KAGVTQTPRYLIKTRGQQVTLSCSPISGHRSVSWYQQTPGQGLQFLFEYFSETQRNKGNFPGRFSGRQFSNSRSEMNVSTLELGDSALYLCASSSGLAIADTQYFGPGTRLTVL.